Each of the 3 T cell receptor beta chains below was sequenced from the same sample in a study of response to subunit inactivated influenza vaccine (dated 2018 in TCRdb). The library came from RT-PCR. The sequencer listed for this sample is Illumina HiSeq 2500. TCRdb ran its own pipeline on the public reads, namely fastp trimming at Q25 and MiXCR clone calling, and kept in-frame beta chains. Here each entry gathers all rows of one CDR3 protein and keeps the most common genes and DNA. The sample records 500,000 or so distinct CDR3 sequences, 16% of which are singletons. Less than 4% of the sample is held by the ten biggest clonotypes. Sequencing used CD4+ T cells sorted from PBMCs, obtained 23 to 25 months after vaccination. These receptors all come from a man between 50 and 75 years old who received an inactivated influenza vaccine. Donor details come from another sample of the same person, matched by shared clones.

The chain has TRBV6-5 and TRBJ1-1, with 7 bases identical to TRBD1. The CDR3 spans 13 residues. Trimming cost V 3 bases and J 5 bases; bases outside gene matches: 3. Germline assignment: CDR1 MNHEY and CDR2 SVGAGI. CDR3 nucleotides: TGTGCCAGCAGTTATGACAGGGCGACTGAAGCTTTCTTT. It is translated as CASSYDRATEAFF.

This clonotype showed up just once. The V and J genes are TRBV18 and TRBJ2-1; D unresolved. CDR3 length equals 14 residues. V lost 3 bases and J lost 5, with 11 bases in between. Germline CDR1 KGHSH, CDR2 LQKENI. The CDR3 protein is CASSPISGNNEQFF. The DNA for the CDR3 is TGTGCCAGCTCACCGATCTCGGGTAACAATGAGCAGTTCTTC.

The chain joins TRBV7-2 to TRBJ1-5; D call uncertain. The V gene's germline CDR1 is SGHTA and CDR2 FQGNSA. Trimming took 10 bases from V and 1 from J, leaving 17 bases between them. The CDR3 loop spans 15 amino acids. CDR3 residues: CATRFEAVSNQPQHF. CDR3 sequence (DNA): TGTGCCACCCGCTTTGAGGCTGTGAGCAATCAGCCCCAGCATTTT.